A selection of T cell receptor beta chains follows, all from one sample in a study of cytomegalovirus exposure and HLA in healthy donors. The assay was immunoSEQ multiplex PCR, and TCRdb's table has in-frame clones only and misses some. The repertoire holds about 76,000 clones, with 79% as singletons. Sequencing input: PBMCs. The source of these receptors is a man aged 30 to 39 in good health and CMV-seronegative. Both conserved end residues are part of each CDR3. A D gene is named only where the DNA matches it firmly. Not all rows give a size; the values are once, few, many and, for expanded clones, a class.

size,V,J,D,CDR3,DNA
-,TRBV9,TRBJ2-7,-,CASSVGGEGDEQYF,TGTGCCAGCAGCGTGGGAGGGGAGGGGGACGAGCAGTACTTC
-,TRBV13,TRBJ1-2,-,CASSFGTGGGNYGYTF,TGTGCCAGCAGCTTCGGGACGGGAGGGGGGAACTATGGCTACACCTTC
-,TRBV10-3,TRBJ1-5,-,CAISERGGNQPQHF,TGTGCCATCAGTGAGAGGGGGGGAAATCAGCCCCAGCATTTT
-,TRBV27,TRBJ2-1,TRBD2,CASSFTGGRGNNEQFF,TGTGCCAGCAGTTTTACCGGCGGGAGGGGAAACAATGAGCAGTTCTTC
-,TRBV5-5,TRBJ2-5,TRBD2,CASSLAGVQWETQYF,TGTGCCAGCAGCTTAGCGGGGGTCCAATGGGAGACCCAGTACTTC
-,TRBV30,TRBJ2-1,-,CAWSMETSYNEQFF,TGTGCCTGGAGTATGGAGACGTCCTACAATGAGCAGTTCTTC
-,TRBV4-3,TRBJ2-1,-,CASSQDRDRREFF,TGCGCCAGCAGCCAAGATCGAGACCGGAGGGAATTCTTC
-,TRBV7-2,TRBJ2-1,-,CASSLVGGGGSYNEQFF,TGTGCCAGCAGCTTAGTGGGCGGCGGGGGCTCTTACAATGAGCAGTTCTTC
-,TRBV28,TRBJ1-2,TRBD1,CASSISGTGNRGYTF,TGTGCCAGCAGTATATCCGGGACAGGGAATCGTGGCTACACCTTC
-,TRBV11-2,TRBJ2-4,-,CASRTVKKNIQYF,TGTGCCAGCAGGACAGTCAAGAAAAACATTCAGTACTTC
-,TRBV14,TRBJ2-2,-,CASSLGHLNTGELFF,TGTGCCAGCAGCCTCGGACATCTGAACACCGGGGAGCTGTTTTTT
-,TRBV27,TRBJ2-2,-,CASTLGRTGELFF,TGTGCCAGCACCCTGGGCCGCACCGGGGAGCTGTTTTTT
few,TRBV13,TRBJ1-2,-,CASTPGGSLVGYTF,TGTGCCAGCACGCCCGGGGGTTCTTTGGTTGGCTACACCTTC
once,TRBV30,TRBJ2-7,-,CAWSASVTGRYF,TGTGCCTGGAGTGCTTCAGTAACAGGGAGGTACTTC
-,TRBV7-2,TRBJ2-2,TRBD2,CASSLAGTSWGTGELFF,TGTGCCAGCAGCTTAGCTGGGACTAGTTGGGGCACCGGGGAGCTGTTTTTT
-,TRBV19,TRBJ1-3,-,CASCQGSGNTIYF,TGTGCCAGCTGCCAGGGGTCGGGAAACACCATATATTTT
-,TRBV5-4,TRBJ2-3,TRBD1,CASSPGQVSTDTQYF,TGTGCCAGCAGCCCTGGACAGGTTAGCACAGATACGCAGTATTTT
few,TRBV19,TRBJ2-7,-,CASSIGRAGEQYF,TGTGCCAGTAGTATAGGTCGGGCGGGCGAGCAGTACTTC
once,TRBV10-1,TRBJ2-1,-,CASGRSSYNEQFF,TGCGCCAGCGGGAGGAGCTCCTACAATGAGCAGTTCTTC
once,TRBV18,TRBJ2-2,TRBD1,CASITRGTGELFF,TGTGCCAGCATAACCAGGGGGACCGGGGAGCTGTTTTTT
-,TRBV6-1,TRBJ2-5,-,CASSERDRVQETQYF,TGTGCCAGCAGTGAACGAGACAGAGTTCAAGAGACCCAGTACTTC
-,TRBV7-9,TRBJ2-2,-,CASSGKGSGTGELFF,TGTGCCAGTAGTGGGAAGGGATCGGGGACCGGGGAGCTGTTTTTT